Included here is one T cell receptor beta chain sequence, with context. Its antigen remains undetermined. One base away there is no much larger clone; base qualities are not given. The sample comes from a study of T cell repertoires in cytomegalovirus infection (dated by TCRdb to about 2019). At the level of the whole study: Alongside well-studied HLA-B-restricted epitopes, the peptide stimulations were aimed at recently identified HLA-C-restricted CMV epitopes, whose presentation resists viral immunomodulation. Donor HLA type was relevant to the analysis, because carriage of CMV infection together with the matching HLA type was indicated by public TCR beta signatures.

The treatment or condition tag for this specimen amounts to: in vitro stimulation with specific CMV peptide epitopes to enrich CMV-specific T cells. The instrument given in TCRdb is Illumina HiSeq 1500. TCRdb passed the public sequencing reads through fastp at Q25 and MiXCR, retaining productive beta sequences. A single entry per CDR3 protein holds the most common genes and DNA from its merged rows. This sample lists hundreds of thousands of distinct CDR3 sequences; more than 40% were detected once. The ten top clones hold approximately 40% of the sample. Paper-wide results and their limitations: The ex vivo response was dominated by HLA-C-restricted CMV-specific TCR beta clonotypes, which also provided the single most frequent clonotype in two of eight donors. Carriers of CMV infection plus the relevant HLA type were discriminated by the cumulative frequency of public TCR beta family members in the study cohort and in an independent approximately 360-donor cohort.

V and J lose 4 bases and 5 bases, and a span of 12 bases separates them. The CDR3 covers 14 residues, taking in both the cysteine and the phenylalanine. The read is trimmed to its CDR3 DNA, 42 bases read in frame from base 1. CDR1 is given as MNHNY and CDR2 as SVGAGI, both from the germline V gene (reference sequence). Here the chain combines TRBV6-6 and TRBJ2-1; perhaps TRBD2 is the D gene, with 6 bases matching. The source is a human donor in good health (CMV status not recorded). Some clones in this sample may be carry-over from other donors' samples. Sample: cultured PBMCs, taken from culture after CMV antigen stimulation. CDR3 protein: CASSSLGGNNEQFF. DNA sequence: TGTGCCAGCAGTTCGTTGGGGGGAAACAATGAGCAGTTCTTC.